This TCR beta chain was sequenced in a study of chemoradiotherapy in HPV16-positive cancers. Using immunoSEQ multiplex PCR, the repertoire was profiled, and TCRdb retains in-frame clones only, with some absent. The repertoire has around 24,000 clones, roughly nine tenths of them found once; the top ten carry roughly 4.5%. CDR1 and CDR2 from the germline V gene are SGHAT and FQNNGV. V lost 3 bases, J lost 0 bases, and 7 bases stayed unmatched. The CDR3 has 18 residues. The sequence was obtained from a human donor with HPV-associated anogenital cancer. The input for sequencing was blood, taken from a patient who underwent chemoradiotherapy. The chain links TRBV11-2 to TRBJ2-3; 12 bases map to TRBD2. The CDR3 region is CASSFSTSGGPSTDTQYF. The CDR3 nucleotides are TGTGCCAGCAGCTTCTCGACTAGCGGGGGCCCCAGCACAGATACGCAGTATTTT.